These 17 T cell receptor beta chains share one sample of origin, sequenced in a study of T cells in Graves' hyperthyroidism and ophthalmopathy. The TCR beta CDR3 regions underwent amplification using RNA transcripts as the source. An initial round of RT-PCR targeting the TCR CDR3 relied on the HTBI primer set. TCRdb called the multiplex PCR reads again in MiXCR, with one record for every CDR3 protein. The repertoire holds 480,000 or so distinct CDR3 sequences, with about 46% as singletons. Sample: peripheral blood or thyroid tissue (not recorded which). The receptors derive from an adult woman with Graves' disease, either hyperthyroidism or ophthalmopathy (not recorded which).

This clonotype was seen a handful of times. The chain is built from TRBV9 and TRBJ1-5, with D uncertain. The CDR3 is made up of 13 amino acids. Germline loops: CDR1 SGDLS, CDR2 YYNGEE. The ends were cut back, 0 bases at V and 8 bases at J, with 9 bases in the middle. DNA for the CDR3: TGTGCCAGCAGCGTAGAGGGTAGGGAGCCCCAGCATTTT. It encodes CASSVEGREPQHF.

This clonotype was recorded a few times. The chain is built from TRBV7-3 and TRBJ1-5, with D uncertain. From germline, CDR1 is SGHTA and CDR2 FQGTGA. The CDR3 spans 14 residues. Between the trimmed V and J ends, which lost 2 bases and 2 bases, there was a span of 7 bases. The CDR3 sequence is CASSLFQGNQPQHF. The CDR3 DNA reads as TGTGCCAGCAGCTTATTTCAGGGCAATCAGCCCCAGCATTTT.

This clonotype was seen more than once but under ten times. This sequence joins TRBV5-1 and TRBJ1-2; D is possibly TRBD1 (5 bases). The V gene's germline CDR1 is SGHRS and CDR2 YFSETQ. Trimming left V 0 bases short and J 5 bases short, with 14 bases between. This CDR3 is 15 amino acids long. The CDR3 region is CASSLDPGRDYGYTF. As DNA, the CDR3 is TGCGCCAGCAGCTTGGATCCAGGGCGGGATTATGGCTACACCTTC.

This clonotype occurred many times. The genes are TRBV12-3 or TRBV12-4 and TRBJ2-5, with TRBD2 matching over 12 bases. The CDR3 has 16 residues. After removal of 3 bases from V and 4 bases from J, the junction contained 6 bases not matched to a gene. CDR3 bases: TGTGCCAGCAGTTTTCAGACTAGCGGGAGACGAGAGACCCAGTACTTC. Its translation is CASSFQTSGRRETQYF.

V gene TRBV5-6 combines with J gene TRBJ2-5, with 8 bases fitting TRBD2. The CDR3 loop spans 15 amino acids. Germline values: CDR1 SGHDT, CDR2 YYEEEE. With V trimmed by 7 bases and J by 5 bases, 13 bases remained unmatched. Written as DNA, the CDR3 is TGTGCCAGCTTGGGGACTAGGAGGCCGGGCGAGACCCAGTACTTC. Its protein is CASLGTRRPGETQYF.

This clonotype has just a few counts. CDR3 loop: CASSFPRGVTEAFF. CDR3 DNA: TGTGCCAGCAGCTTCCCGAGGGGGGTAACTGAAGCTTTCTTT. The genes are TRBV7-9 and TRBJ1-1; the D gene is possibly TRBD1 (6 bases). CDR1 is SEHNR and CDR2 is FQNEAQ in the germline V gene (reference sequence). The CDR3 runs to 14 residues. Between the trimmed V and J ends, which lost 3 bases and 5 bases, there was a span of 13 bases.

The sample holds many counts of this clonotype. This rearrangement joins TRBV29-1 to TRBJ2-7, with a weak D call TRBD1 (6 bases). The CDR3 totals 13 residues. The ends were cut back, 8 bases at V and 0 bases at J, with 14 bases in the middle. Per the germline V gene, CDR1 is SQVTM and CDR2 is ANQGSEA. The CDR3 DNA is TGCAGCCCAGGGACGGACAGCTCCTACGAGCAGTACTTC. Its translation: CSPGTDSSYEQYF.

This clonotype was found a few times. The CDR3 sequence: CASSTLWTGELFF. The CDR3 DNA is TGTGCCAGCAGCACATTGTGGACCGGGGAGCTGTTTTTT. V gene TRBV14 combines with J gene TRBJ2-2, with D hard to call. Germline loops: CDR1 SGHDN, CDR2 FVKESK. There are 13 residues in the CDR3. V was trimmed by 5 bases and J by 5 bases, leaving 9 bases between them.

The table lists this clonotype with many counts. For the CDR3, the DNA is TGTGCCAGCGATGGGGGTTCACCCCTCCACTTT. The encoded protein is CASDGGSPLHF. The V and J genes are TRBV2 and TRBJ1-6, with D possibly being TRBD1 (5 bases). Germline V lookup: CDR1 SNHLY, CDR2 FYNNEI. The ends were cut back, 8 bases at V and 9 bases at J, with 8 bases in the middle. The CDR3 consists of 11 residues.

Points on this clonotype: A much larger clone differs by one base, so this may be a read error. This rearrangement joins TRBV9 to TRBJ2-2; a weak D match, TRBD2 (5 bases). The CDR3 is 12 residues long. Germline loops: CDR1 SGDLS, CDR2 YYNGEE. The CDR3 bases are TGTGCCAGCAGCCTTAGGAGTGGGGAGCTGCTTTTT. Its translation: CASSLRSGELLF.

As to this clonotype: The junction differs from germline at one of its ends, possibly a read error. The rearrangement links TRBV4-1 to TRBJ2-7; D assignment may be TRBD1 or TRBD2 (6 bases each). In germline, CDR1 is MGHRA, CDR2 YSYEKL. The CDR3 runs 13 residues. The CDR3: CASSQDGGGELYF. The CDR3 coding sequence is TGCGCCAGCAGCCAAGACGGGGGCGGGGAGCTGTACTTC.

This clonotype was detected only a few times. The CDR3 sequence is CASSLTGESPLHF. The DNA for the CDR3 is TGTGCCAGTAGTTTGACAGGGGAATCACCCCTCCACTTT. The chain combines TRBV19 with TRBJ1-6; TRBD1 aligns across 8 bases. Germline V lookup: CDR1 LNHDA, CDR2 SQIVND (reference sequence). The CDR3 extends over 13 amino acids. V lost 5 bases and J lost 10; bases outside the gene matches: 4.

This chain connects TRBV7-2 to TRBJ1-5, with 7 bases lining up with TRBD1. The CDR3 runs 14 residues. CDR1 is SGHTA, CDR2 FQGNSA, per germline. J was trimmed by 10 bases and V by 4 bases; bases with no gene match: 10. This chain's CDR3 is CASSSGQASSPQHF. In DNA form, the CDR3 reads TGTGCCAGCAGCTCAGGACAGGCCAGCTCTCCCCAGCATTTT.

In its sample, this clonotype was seen a few times. The chain carries TRBV29-1 and TRBJ1-4, with TRBD1 as a possible D gene (5 bases). Trimming removed 2 bases from V and 8 bases from J, with 12 bases in between. The CDR3 covers 13 residues. CDR1 and CDR2 from the germline V gene are SQVTM and ANQGSEA. This CDR3 reads CSVERGFGEKLFF. The CDR3 DNA reads TGCAGCGTTGAACGGGGGTTCGGAGAAAAACTGTTTTTT.

This chain uses TRBV10-2 with TRBJ1-1; D not resolved. The V gene lost 6 bases and the J gene lost 5 bases, with 16 bases spanning the gap. The CDR3 sequence is 14 residues long. Germline lookup yields CDR1 WSHSY and CDR2 SAAADI. CDR3 in amino acids: CASSSFVAGTEAFF. The CDR3 region has the DNA TGCGCCAGCAGCTCCTTTGTGGCGGGAACTGAAGCTTTCTTT.

The V and J genes are TRBV6-6 and TRBJ1-2, with D unclear. The germline V gene encodes CDR1 MNHNY and CDR2 SVGAGI (reference sequence). Trimming left V 5 bases short and J 3 bases short, with 22 bases between. This CDR3 spans 17 amino acids. The CDR3 here is CASSGLDAKAEHYGYTF. The CDR3 coding sequence is TGTGCCAGCAGTGGCCTCGACGCGAAGGCTGAACACTATGGCTACACCTTC.

The chain carries TRBV10-3 and TRBJ1-2; tentatively, D is TRBD1 (6 bases). Germline-derived CDR1 and CDR2 are ENHRY and SYGVKD. Trimming removed 7 bases at V and 3 bases at J, with 15 bases between. The CDR3 extends over 14 amino acids. The CDR3 DNA reads TGTGCCATCAAAGGGGCAGGGGATTACTATGGCTACACCTTC. This codes for CAIKGAGDYYGYTF.